One and the same sample provided the 14 T cell receptor beta chains below, sequenced in a study of molecular identifiers for immune sequencing clone quantification. In TCRdb, the PCR reads were re-called with MiXCR into one record per CDR3 protein. The sample lists a few hundred thousand distinct CDR3 sequences; about 25% were seen once. Sequenced: naive CD8+ T cells from blood, with Jurkat cell RNA spiked in. Regarding subset: FACS-sorted CD8+CD4-CCR7+CD45RA+ naive T cells. These receptors came from a human donor in good health. Some libraries in this study had Jurkat cell RNA spiked in.

This clonotype was found many times. This rearrangement joins TRBV29-1 to TRBJ2-3, with D unclear. V was clipped by 2 bases and J by 0 bases, with 6 bases between them. Germline CDR1 is SQVTM and CDR2 is ANQGSEA. The CDR3 has 13 amino acids. CDR3 sequence: CSVERPSTDTQYF. The CDR3 DNA is TGCAGCGTTGAAAGACCAAGCACAGATACGCAGTATTTT.

This clonotype was observed a handful of times. The V gene is TRBV6-6, the J gene TRBJ1-5; a possible D gene is TRBD1 (5 bases). Germline lookup yields CDR1 MNHNY and CDR2 SVGAGI (reference sequence). The CDR3 consists of 13 residues. V was clipped by 7 bases and J by 4 bases, with 11 bases between them. The DNA of the CDR3 is TGTGCCAGCAACCCGACAGTAAATCAGCCCCAGCATTTT. Translation gives CASNPTVNQPQHF.

Points on this clonotype: Without the conserved terminal phenylalanine or tryptophan, this CDR3 likely stems from a read error. The J gene is TRBJ2-3, the V gene TRBV7-9; 9 bases are shared with TRBD2. V lost 6 bases and J lost 4; bases outside the gene matches: 8. The CDR3 has 15 residues. Germline V gene sequence: CDR1 SEHNR, CDR2 FQNEAQ (reference sequence). CDR3 sequence reads: CASRSSGSLADTQYS. The CDR3 DNA is TGTGCCAGCAGGAGTAGCGGGAGTTTGGCAGATACGCAGTATTCT.

This clonotype has a single count. A much bigger clone sits one base away, suggesting this may be a read error. The conserved phenylalanine or tryptophan is not found at the CDR3 terminus, so this likely reflects a read error. This chain links TRBV7-9 with TRBJ1-1; D uncertain. Germline assignment: CDR1 SEHNR and CDR2 FQNEAQ (reference sequence). The CDR3 has 13 residues. V dropped 6 bases and J dropped 0 bases, with 8 bases sitting between them. The CDR3 loop reads CASRGTMNTEAFY. CDR3 nucleotides: TGTGCCAGCAGAGGTACGATGAACACTGAAGCTTTCTAT.

Worth noting for this clonotype: A much larger clone sits a single nucleotide away, making a read error possible. The chain carries TRBV7-9 and TRBJ1-6, with a weak D call TRBD1 (5 bases). Germline loops: CDR1 SEHNR, CDR2 FQNEAQ (reference sequence). The CDR3 totals 14 residues. The CDR3 nucleotides are TGTGCCAGCAGCGGACGGGACCATAATTCACCCCTCCGCTTT. This gives the protein CASSGRDHNSPLRF.

V gene TRBV19 combines with J gene TRBJ2-7; 9 positions agree with TRBD2. With V trimmed by 9 bases and J by 5 bases, 8 bases remained unmatched. The germline gives CDR1 LNHDA, CDR2 SQIVND (reference sequence). This CDR3 comprises 13 residues. CDR3 sequence: CASRPGLAHEQYF. Here the CDR3 DNA reads TGTGCCAGCCGACCGGGACTAGCCCACGAGCAGTACTTC.

The CDR3 loop is CASSGELAPAHEQYF. The CDR3 DNA follows: TGTGCCAGCAGCGGGGAACTAGCGCCCGCCCACGAGCAGTACTTC. The genes are TRBV9 and TRBJ2-7, with 7 bases that match TRBD2. The CDR3 loop spans 15 amino acids. V trimming: 3 bases; J trimming: 5 bases; junction bases outside the gene matches: 11. CDR1 SGDLS and CDR2 YYNGEE come from the germline V gene. The full variable domain, completed using reference TRBV9 and TRBJ2-7, is DSGVTQTPKHLITATGQRVTLRCSPRSGDLSVYWYQQSLDQGLQFLIQYYNGEERAKGNILERFSAQQFPDLHSELNLSSLELGDSALYFCASSGELAPAHEQYFGPGTRLTVT.

The chain has TRBV6-2 or TRBV6-3 and TRBJ2-5; no firm D call. Germline V gene sequence: CDR1 MNHEY, CDR2 SVGEGT. V dropped 8 bases and J dropped 2 bases, with 15 bases sitting between them. This CDR3 has 14 residues. For the CDR3, the DNA is TGTGCCAGCGGTTCCGGCCAGCCTCAAGAGACCCAGTACTTC. Its protein is CASGSGQPQETQYF.

As to this clonotype: This may come from a read error, since a much larger clone is one base off. The conserved phenylalanine or tryptophan is not found at the CDR3 terminus, so this likely reflects a read error. The chain employs TRBV7-9 and TRBJ2-3; 7 nucleotides match TRBD2. V was pared by 5 bases and J by 2 bases, with 7 bases of the junction left unmatched. The CDR3 loop spans 15 amino acids. The germline V gene has CDR1 SEHNR and CDR2 FQNEAQ (reference sequence). The CDR3 DNA reads TGTGCCAGCAGCCCCCTTAGCGGGCCCACAGATACGCAGTATTCT. Amino acid sequence: CASSPLSGPTDTQYS.

The rearrangement joins TRBV19 to TRBJ1-1; D gene unclear. Germline CDR1 LNHDA, CDR2 SQIVND (reference sequence). The CDR3 spans 16 residues. V was cut by 3 bases and J by 0 bases, with 14 bases left in between. The CDR3, as DNA: TGTGCCAGTAGTATCCGATCCGGGGTGATGAACACTGAAGCTTTCTTT. Its translation: CASSIRSGVMNTEAFF. The whole variable domain, filled in from reference TRBV19 and TRBJ1-1, reads DGGITQSPKYLFRKEGQNVTLSCEQNLNHDAMYWYRQDPGQGLRLIYYSQIVNDFQKGDIAEGYSVSREKKESFPLTVTSAQKNPTAFYLCASSIRSGVMNTEAFFGQGTRLTVV.

The chain couples TRBV27 to TRBJ2-3; 9 nucleotides align to TRBD2. The CDR3 is 15 residues long. V dropped 3 bases and J dropped 4; count of bases not matched to a gene: 5. The V gene's germline CDR1 is MNHEY and CDR2 SMNVEV (reference sequence). The chain's CDR3 is CASSFLAGEPDTQYF. In DNA form, the CDR3 reads TGTGCCAGCAGTTTTTTAGCGGGGGAGCCAGATACGCAGTATTTT.

The genes are TRBV4-2 and TRBJ2-5, with 8 bases that match TRBD2. The CDR3 totals 15 residues. Germline CDR1 LGHNA, CDR2 YNFKEQ. J was trimmed by 5 bases and V by 5 bases; bases with no gene match: 10. The CDR3 DNA reads as TGTGCCAGCAGCAAAAAGCGGGAGCTTGATGAGACCCAGTACTTC. It translates to CASSKKRELDETQYF.

Ten or more counts support this clonotype. The chain carries TRBV6-5 and TRBJ2-1; 7 bases fit TRBD1. Looked up from germline, CDR1 is MNHEY and CDR2 is SVGAGI. This CDR3 comprises 15 residues. V was pared by 3 bases and J by 9 bases, with 11 bases of the junction left unmatched. CDR3 in amino acids: CASSYPGRGQIEQFF. The CDR3 DNA reads TGTGCCAGCAGTTATCCGGGAAGGGGGCAGATTGAGCAGTTCTTC.

In the case of this clonotype: A read error may be the cause here, since a much bigger clone is one base away. The chain has TRBV12-3 or TRBV12-4 and TRBJ2-7; 8 bases align to TRBD2. The CDR3 has 14 amino acids. CDR3 sequence (DNA): TGTGCCGGCAGTTTCACCGGGGGGGAGTACGAGCAGTACTTC. Encoded protein: CAGSFTGGEYEQYF.